The text below deals with one T cell receptor beta chain. Other DNA sequences in this sample translate to the same CDR3. The sample belongs to a study of blood T cell repertoires in COVID-19. As for the study in general: Samples taken during acute and convalescent COVID-19 were collected in the United States, Italy and Spain. T cells, B-cell-depleted T cells, or PBMCs provided the cDNA or gDNA that served as material.

The CDR3 is 13 residues long. The germline CDR1 and CDR2 sequences are SQVTM and ANQGSEA. With 4 bases removed from V and 4 bases from J, the gap between germline ends came to 13 bases. Authors' methods: It was from reference gene primer amplification that nucleated cell counts were estimated. Some clones are missing from TCRdb's copy, which holds only in-frame ones; the method was immunoSEQ multiplex PCR. V, J and clone size are taken as reported in that table, and D and trimming were inferred from the DNA itself. The data show about 270,000 clones, around 86% seen once. Sequencing was performed on peripheral blood. The chain recombines TRBV29-1 with TRBJ2-5, with D possibly matching TRBD1 (5 bases). The sequence was collected from a human donor in a cohort sampled during active COVID-19. CDR3 sequence: CSVGTSPGETQYF. The CDR3 nucleotides are TGCAGCGTTGGGACATCCCCGGGAGAGACCCAGTACTTC.